The rows below give T cell receptor beta chains drawn from one sample of a study of T cells in Graves' hyperthyroidism and ophthalmopathy. TCRdb passed the multiplex PCR reads through MiXCR, listing each CDR3 protein once. This table holds some 690,000 distinct CDR3 sequences, around a sixth found once. The sequenced material came from blood. These receptors were collected from a man in his forties or fifties with Graves' hyperthyroidism. CDR3s include the opening cysteine and the closing phenylalanine or tryptophan. D genes are given only for firm matches. Clone sizes are given selectively: once, few, many, or a class where the clone is expanded.

clone_size: many; cdr3_length: 15; j_call: TRBJ2-1; d_call: TRBD2; v_call: TRBV29-1; cdr3_aa: CSVEDLSGSWDEQFF; cdr3_nt: TGCAGCGTTGAAGATTTAAGCGGGAGCTGGGATGAGCAGTTCTTC
clone_size: many; cdr3_length: 18; j_call: TRBJ2-6; d_call: NA; v_call: TRBV28; cdr3_aa: CATIPSRRGRTGANVLTF; cdr3_nt: TGTGCCACCATACCATCCCGCAGGGGCAGGACTGGGGCCAACGTCCTGACTTTC
clone_size: many; cdr3_length: 13; j_call: TRBJ1-2; d_call: NA; v_call: TRBV12-3/TRBV12-4; cdr3_aa: CASSPRTAYGYTF; cdr3_nt: TGTGCCAGCAGTCCCCGGACAGCCTATGGCTACACCTTC
clone_size: many; cdr3_length: 13; j_call: TRBJ2-7; d_call: NA; v_call: TRBV27; cdr3_aa: CASSLAPTYEQYF; cdr3_nt: TGTGCCAGCAGTTTAGCACCAACCTACGAGCAGTACTTC
clone_size: many; cdr3_length: 17; j_call: TRBJ2-5; d_call: TRBD2; v_call: TRBV27; cdr3_aa: CASSLYPGLAGPKTQYF; cdr3_nt: TGTGCCAGCAGTTTATATCCGGGACTAGCGGGACCGAAGACCCAGTACTTC
clone_size: NA; cdr3_length: 16; j_call: TRBJ2-5; d_call: NA; v_call: TRBV25-1; cdr3_aa: CASSEKATPFQETQYF; cdr3_nt: TGTGCCAGCAGTGAAAAGGCGACACCATTTCAAGAGACCCAGTACTTC
clone_size: many; cdr3_length: 14; j_call: TRBJ2-7; d_call: TRBD2; v_call: TRBV20-1; cdr3_aa: CSAREVAGAGEQYF; cdr3_nt: TGCAGTGCTAGAGAGGTAGCGGGGGCCGGCGAGCAGTACTTC
clone_size: few; cdr3_length: 13; j_call: TRBJ1-1; d_call: NA; v_call: TRBV27; cdr3_aa: CASSSPDGTEAFF; cdr3_nt: TGTGCCAGCAGTTCCCCAGATGGCACTGAAGCTTTCTTT
clone_size: NA; cdr3_length: 14; j_call: TRBJ2-7; d_call: TRBD2; v_call: TRBV27; cdr3_aa: CASSRPWARGEQYF; cdr3_nt: TGTGCCAGCAGTCGTCCCTGGGCGCGGGGGGAGCAGTACTTC
clone_size: NA; cdr3_length: 18; j_call: TRBJ2-1; d_call: TRBD1; v_call: TRBV6-1; cdr3_aa: CASSPLGQGGFSYNEQFF; cdr3_nt: TGTGCCAGCAGTCCCCTCGGACAGGGGGGGTTCTCCTACAATGAGCAGTTCTTC
clone_size: few; cdr3_length: 13; j_call: TRBJ1-1; d_call: NA; v_call: TRBV7-4; cdr3_aa: CASSLVLGNEAFF; cdr3_nt: TGTGCCAGCAGCTTAGTTTTGGGGAATGAAGCTTTCTTT
clone_size: NA; cdr3_length: 16; j_call: TRBJ2-2; d_call: NA; v_call: TRBV9; cdr3_aa: CASSGTVTSGTGELFF; cdr3_nt: TGTGCCAGCAGCGGGACGGTAACATCGGGGACCGGGGAGCTGTTTTTT
clone_size: NA; cdr3_length: 14; j_call: TRBJ2-1; d_call: NA; v_call: TRBV7-2; cdr3_aa: CASSPRAGRDEQFF; cdr3_nt: TGTGCCAGCAGCCCCCGAGCGGGTAGAGATGAGCAGTTCTTC
clone_size: few; cdr3_length: 12; j_call: TRBJ2-1; d_call: NA; v_call: TRBV12-3/TRBV12-4; cdr3_aa: CAATGGVNEQFF; cdr3_nt: TGTGCCGCGACTGGGGGAGTCAATGAGCAGTTCTTC
clone_size: few; cdr3_length: 10; j_call: TRBJ1-1; d_call: NA; v_call: TRBV29-1; cdr3_aa: CSTLGQQAFF; cdr3_nt: TGCAGCACCCTGGGCCAGCAAGCTTTCTTT
clone_size: NA; cdr3_length: 14; j_call: TRBJ2-5; d_call: TRBD1; v_call: TRBV10-3; cdr3_aa: CAIRDHGTVETQYF; cdr3_nt: TGTGCCATCAGAGACCACGGGACAGTAGAGACCCAGTACTTC
clone_size: once; cdr3_length: 14; j_call: TRBJ2-1; d_call: TRBD1; v_call: TRBV7-3; cdr3_aa: CASSQSTGRNEQFF; cdr3_nt: TGTGCCAGCAGCCAATCGACAGGGCGCAATGAGCAGTTCTTC
clone_size: few; cdr3_length: 18; j_call: TRBJ2-1; d_call: TRBD2; v_call: TRBV19; cdr3_aa: CASTWMASGRSSYNEQFF; cdr3_nt: TGTGCCAGTACCTGGATGGCTAGCGGGAGGAGCTCCTACAATGAGCAGTTCTTC
clone_size: few; cdr3_length: 14; j_call: TRBJ2-3; d_call: NA; v_call: TRBV29-1; cdr3_aa: CSVDTGTGRDTQYF; cdr3_nt: TGCAGCGTTGATACCGGGACTGGCCGGGATACGCAGTATTTT
clone_size: NA; cdr3_length: 17; j_call: TRBJ2-2; d_call: TRBD2; v_call: TRBV19; cdr3_aa: CASSRHIAGGRTGELFF; cdr3_nt: TGTGCCAGTAGTCGTCACATAGCGGGAGGCCGCACCGGGGAGCTGTTTTTT
clone_size: once; cdr3_length: 14; j_call: TRBJ2-1; d_call: NA; v_call: TRBV20-1; cdr3_aa: CSAYARGPRNEQFF; cdr3_nt: TGCAGTGCGTACGCGAGAGGGCCGAGGAATGAGCAGTTCTTC
clone_size: NA; cdr3_length: 18; j_call: TRBJ2-3; d_call: NA; v_call: TRBV11-2; cdr3_aa: CASSLVRNSRGWADTQYF; cdr3_nt: TGTGCCAGCAGCTTAGTCCGTAATTCGAGGGGATGGGCAGATACGCAGTATTTT
clone_size: NA; cdr3_length: 15; j_call: TRBJ2-2; d_call: NA; v_call: TRBV20-1; cdr3_aa: CSAREGQLYTGELFF; cdr3_nt: TGCAGTGCTAGAGAGGGTCAGCTTTACACCGGGGAGCTGTTTTTT
clone_size: few; cdr3_length: 19; j_call: TRBJ2-1; d_call: NA; v_call: TRBV7-2; cdr3_aa: CASSSTKDYRRQGYNEQFF; cdr3_nt: TGTGCCAGCAGCTCTACCAAGGACTACCGCCGGCAAGGCTACAATGAGCAGTTCTTC
clone_size: NA; cdr3_length: 16; j_call: TRBJ2-2; d_call: TRBD2; v_call: TRBV5-1; cdr3_aa: CASSSSTSGLVGELFF; cdr3_nt: TGCGCCAGCAGCTCATCGACTAGCGGGTTAGTCGGGGAGCTGTTTTTT
clone_size: many; cdr3_length: 16; j_call: TRBJ1-5; d_call: TRBD1; v_call: TRBV10-3; cdr3_aa: CAISELGTDSNQPQHF; cdr3_nt: TGTGCCATCAGTGAGTTGGGGACAGATAGCAATCAGCCCCAGCATTTT